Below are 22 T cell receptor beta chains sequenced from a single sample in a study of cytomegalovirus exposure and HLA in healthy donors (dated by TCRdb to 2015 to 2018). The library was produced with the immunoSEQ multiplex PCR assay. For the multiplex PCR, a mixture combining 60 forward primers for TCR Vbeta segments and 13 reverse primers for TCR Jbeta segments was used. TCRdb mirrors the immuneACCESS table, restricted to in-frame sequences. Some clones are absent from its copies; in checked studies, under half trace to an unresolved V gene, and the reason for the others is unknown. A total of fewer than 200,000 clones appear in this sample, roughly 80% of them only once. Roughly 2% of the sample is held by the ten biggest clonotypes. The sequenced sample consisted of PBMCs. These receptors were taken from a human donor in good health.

CDR3 protein: CASSLSRRRDGELFF. CDR3 DNA: TGTGCCAGCAGTTTATCGAGGAGGAGAGACGGGGAGCTGTTTTTT. The chain combines TRBV27 with TRBJ2-2; D is possibly TRBD2 (5 bases). Trimming removed 0 bases from V and 7 bases from J, with 12 bases in between. Per germline, CDR1 MNHEY and CDR2 SMNVEV (reference sequence). The CDR3 runs 15 residues.

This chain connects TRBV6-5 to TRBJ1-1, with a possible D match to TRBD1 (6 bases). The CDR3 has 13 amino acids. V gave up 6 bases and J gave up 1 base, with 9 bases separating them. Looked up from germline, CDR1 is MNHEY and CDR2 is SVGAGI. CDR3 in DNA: TGTGCCAGCAGCCGGACAGCGAACACTGAAGCTTTCTTT. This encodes CASSRTANTEAFF.

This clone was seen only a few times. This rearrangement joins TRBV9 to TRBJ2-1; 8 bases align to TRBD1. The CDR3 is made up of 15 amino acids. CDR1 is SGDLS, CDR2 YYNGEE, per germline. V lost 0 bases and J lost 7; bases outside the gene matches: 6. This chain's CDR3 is CASSVVAGGWNEQFF. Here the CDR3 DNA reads TGTGCCAGCAGCGTAGTGGCAGGGGGCTGGAATGAGCAGTTCTTC.

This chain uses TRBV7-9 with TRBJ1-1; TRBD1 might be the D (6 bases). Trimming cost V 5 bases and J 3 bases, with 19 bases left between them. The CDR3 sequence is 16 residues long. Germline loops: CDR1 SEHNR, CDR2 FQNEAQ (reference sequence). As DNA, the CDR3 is TGTGCCAGCAGCGTTCAACAGGGATTTACGGACACTGAAGCTTTCTTT. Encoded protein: CASSVQQGFTDTEAFF.

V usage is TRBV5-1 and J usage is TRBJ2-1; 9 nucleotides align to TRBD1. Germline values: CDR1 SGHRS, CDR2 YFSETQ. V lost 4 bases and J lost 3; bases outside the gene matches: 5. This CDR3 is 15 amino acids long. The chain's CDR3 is CASSRGQGFYNEQFF. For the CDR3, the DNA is TGCGCCAGCAGCCGCGGACAGGGGTTCTACAATGAGCAGTTCTTC.

The CDR3 bases are TGTGCCAGCAGCTTGAGGGTAGGACCTAACACTGAAGCTTTCTTT. Protein product: CASSLRVGPNTEAFF. V and J are TRBV11-2 and TRBJ1-1; the D is unclear. Germline V gives CDR1 SGHAT, CDR2 FQNNGV. CDR3 length: 15 residues. Trimming cost V 3 bases and J 2 bases, with 13 bases left between them.

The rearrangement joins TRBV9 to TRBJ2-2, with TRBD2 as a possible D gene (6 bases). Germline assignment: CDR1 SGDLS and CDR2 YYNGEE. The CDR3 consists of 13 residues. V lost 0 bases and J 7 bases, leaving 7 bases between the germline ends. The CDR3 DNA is TGTGCCAGCAGCGTAGGGGAGGTCGGGGAGCTGTTTTTT. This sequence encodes CASSVGEVGELFF.

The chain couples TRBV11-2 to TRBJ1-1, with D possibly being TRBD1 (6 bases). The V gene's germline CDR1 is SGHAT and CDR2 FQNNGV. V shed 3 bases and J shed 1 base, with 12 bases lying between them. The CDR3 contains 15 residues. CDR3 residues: CASSLRGLGNTEAFF. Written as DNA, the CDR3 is TGTGCCAGCAGCTTGCGGGGGCTGGGGAACACTGAAGCTTTCTTT.

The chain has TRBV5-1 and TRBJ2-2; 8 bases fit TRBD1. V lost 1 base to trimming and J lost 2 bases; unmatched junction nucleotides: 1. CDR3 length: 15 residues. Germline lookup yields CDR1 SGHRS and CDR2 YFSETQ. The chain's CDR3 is CASSLPGGNTGELFF. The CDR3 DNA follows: TGCGCCAGCAGCTTGCCAGGGGGCAACACCGGGGAGCTGTTTTTT.

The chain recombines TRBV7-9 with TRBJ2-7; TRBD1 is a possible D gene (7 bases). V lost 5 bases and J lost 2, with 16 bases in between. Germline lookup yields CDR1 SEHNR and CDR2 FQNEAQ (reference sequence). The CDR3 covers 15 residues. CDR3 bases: TGTGCCAGCAGCCCTACCAGGGGGGTAGCCTACGAGCAGTACTTC. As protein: CASSPTRGVAYEQYF. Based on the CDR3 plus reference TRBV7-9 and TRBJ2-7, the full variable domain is DTGVSQNPRHKITKRGQNVTFRCDPISEHNRLYWYRQTLGQGPEFLTYFQNEAQLEKSRLLSDRFSAERPKGSFSTLEIQRTEQGDSAMYLCASSPTRGVAYEQYFGPGTRLTVT.

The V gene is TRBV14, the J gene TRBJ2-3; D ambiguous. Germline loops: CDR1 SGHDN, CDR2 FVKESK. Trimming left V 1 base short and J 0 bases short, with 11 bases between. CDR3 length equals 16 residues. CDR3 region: CASSQGNGVSTDTQYF. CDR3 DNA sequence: TGTGCCAGCAGCCAAGGAAACGGAGTTAGCACAGATACGCAGTATTTT.

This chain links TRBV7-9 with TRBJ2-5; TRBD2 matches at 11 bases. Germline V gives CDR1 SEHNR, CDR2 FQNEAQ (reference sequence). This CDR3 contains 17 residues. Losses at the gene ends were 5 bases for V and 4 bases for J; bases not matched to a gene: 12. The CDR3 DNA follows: TGTGCCAGCAGCCAAACTACCTCTAGCGGGGGGATAGAGACCCAGTACTTC. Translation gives CASSQTTSSGGIETQYF.

The CDR3 sequence is CASSQEGGGDTQYF. The CDR3 bases are TGTGCCAGCAGCCAAGAGGGGGGGGGAGATACGCAGTATTTT. The rearrangement uses TRBV4-2 and TRBJ2-3, with 7 bases aligning to TRBD2. This CDR3 region has 14 residues. V shed 0 bases and J 5 bases; nucleotides not matched to a gene: 2. Germline V gives CDR1 LGHNA, CDR2 YNFKEQ.

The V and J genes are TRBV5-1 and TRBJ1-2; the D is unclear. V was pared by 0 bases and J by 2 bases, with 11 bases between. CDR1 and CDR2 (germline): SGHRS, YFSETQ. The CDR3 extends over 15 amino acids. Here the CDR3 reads CASSLGGGRNYGYTF. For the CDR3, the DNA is TGCGCCAGCAGCTTGGGGGGAGGGAGGAACTATGGCTACACCTTC.

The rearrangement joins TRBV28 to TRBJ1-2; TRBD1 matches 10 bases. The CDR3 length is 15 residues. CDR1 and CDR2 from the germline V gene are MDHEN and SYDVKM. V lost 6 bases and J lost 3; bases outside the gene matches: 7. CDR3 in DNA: TGTGCCAGCAGCATCGGGACAGGGGCCTACTATGGCTACACCTTC. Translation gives CASSIGTGAYYGYTF.

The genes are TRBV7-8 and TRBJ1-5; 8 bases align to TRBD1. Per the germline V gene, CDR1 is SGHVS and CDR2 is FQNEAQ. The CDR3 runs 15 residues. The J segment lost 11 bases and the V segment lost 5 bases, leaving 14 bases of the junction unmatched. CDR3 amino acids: CASSTNRGGMGAQHF. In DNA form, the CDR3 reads TGTGCCAGCAGCACGAACAGGGGGGGAATGGGGGCCCAGCATTTT.

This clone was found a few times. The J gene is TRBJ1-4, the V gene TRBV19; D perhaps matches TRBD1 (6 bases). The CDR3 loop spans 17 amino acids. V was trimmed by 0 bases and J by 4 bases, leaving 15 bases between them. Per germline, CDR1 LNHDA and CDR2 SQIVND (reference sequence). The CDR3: CASSIEGGPKSNEKLFF. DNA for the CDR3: TGTGCCAGTAGTATAGAGGGGGGGCCCAAGAGTAATGAAAAACTGTTTTTT.

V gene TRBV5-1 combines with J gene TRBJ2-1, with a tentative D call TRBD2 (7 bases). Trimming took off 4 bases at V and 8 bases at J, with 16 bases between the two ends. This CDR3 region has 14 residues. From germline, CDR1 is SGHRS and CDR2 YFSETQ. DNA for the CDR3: TGCGCCAGCAGCCCCGGGGGGCAGGGTGATGAGCAGTTCTTC. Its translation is CASSPGGQGDEQFF.

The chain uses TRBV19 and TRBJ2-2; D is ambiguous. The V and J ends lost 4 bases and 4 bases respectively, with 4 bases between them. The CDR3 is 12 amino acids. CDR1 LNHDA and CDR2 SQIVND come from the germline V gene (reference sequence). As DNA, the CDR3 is TGTGCCAGTAGTACAATCACCGGGGAGCTGTTTTTT. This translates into CASSTITGELFF.

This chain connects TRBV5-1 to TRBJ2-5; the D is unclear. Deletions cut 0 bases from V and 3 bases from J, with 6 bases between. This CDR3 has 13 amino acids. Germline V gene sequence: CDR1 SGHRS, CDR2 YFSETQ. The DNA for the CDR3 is TGCGCCAGCAGCTTGGTGGCAGAAGAGACCCAGTACTTC. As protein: CASSLVAEETQYF.

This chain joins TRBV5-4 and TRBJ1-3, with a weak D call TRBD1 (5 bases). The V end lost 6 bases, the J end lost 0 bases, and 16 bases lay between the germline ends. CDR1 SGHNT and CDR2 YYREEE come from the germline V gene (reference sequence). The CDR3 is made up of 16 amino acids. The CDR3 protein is CASTLDRSSSGNTIYF. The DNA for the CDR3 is TGTGCCAGCACTCTAGACAGATCCTCCTCTGGAAACACCATATATTTT.

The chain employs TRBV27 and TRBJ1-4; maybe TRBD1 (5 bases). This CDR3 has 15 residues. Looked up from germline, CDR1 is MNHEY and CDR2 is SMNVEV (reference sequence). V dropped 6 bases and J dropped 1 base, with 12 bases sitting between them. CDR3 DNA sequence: TGTGCCAGCAGCCTCCAGGGTTTAACTAATGAAAAACTGTTTTTT. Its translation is CASSLQGLTNEKLFF.